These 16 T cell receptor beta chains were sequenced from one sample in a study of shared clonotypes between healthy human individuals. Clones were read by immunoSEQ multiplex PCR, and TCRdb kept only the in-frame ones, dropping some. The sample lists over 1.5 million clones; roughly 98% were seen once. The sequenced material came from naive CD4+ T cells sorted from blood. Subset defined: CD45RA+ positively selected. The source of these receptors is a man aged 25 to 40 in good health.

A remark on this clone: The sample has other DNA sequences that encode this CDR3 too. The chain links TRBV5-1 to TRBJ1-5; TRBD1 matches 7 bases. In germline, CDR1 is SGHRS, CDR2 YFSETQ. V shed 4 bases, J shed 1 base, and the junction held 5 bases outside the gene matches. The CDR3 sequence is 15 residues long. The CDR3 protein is CASSLGGASNQPQHF. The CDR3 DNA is TGCGCCAGCAGCCTAGGGGGCGCGAGCAATCAGCCCCAGCATTTT.

In DNA form, the CDR3 reads TGCGCCAGCAGCTTGGCCGGGAGAAACAATGAGCAGTTCTTC. It codes for CASSLAGRNNEQFF. The chain joins TRBV5-1 to TRBJ2-1, with TRBD2 as a possible D gene (6 bases). The length of the CDR3 is 14 residues. Trimming removed 0 bases at V and 5 bases at J, with 9 bases between. Germline CDR1 and CDR2: SGHRS and YFSETQ. Drawing the rest from reference TRBV5-1 and TRBJ2-1, the complete variable domain is KAGVTQTPRYLIKTRGQQVTLSCSPISGHRSVSWYQQTPGQGLQFLFEYFSETQRNKGNFPGRFSGRQFSNSRSEMNVSTLELGDSALYLCASSLAGRNNEQFFGPGTRLTVL.

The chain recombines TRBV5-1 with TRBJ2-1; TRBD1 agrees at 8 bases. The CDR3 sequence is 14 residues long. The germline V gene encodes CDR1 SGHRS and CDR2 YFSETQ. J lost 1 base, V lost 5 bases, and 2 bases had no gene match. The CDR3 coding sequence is TGCGCCAGCAGGACAGGGGAGTCCTACAATGAGCAGTTCTTC. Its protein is CASRTGESYNEQFF.

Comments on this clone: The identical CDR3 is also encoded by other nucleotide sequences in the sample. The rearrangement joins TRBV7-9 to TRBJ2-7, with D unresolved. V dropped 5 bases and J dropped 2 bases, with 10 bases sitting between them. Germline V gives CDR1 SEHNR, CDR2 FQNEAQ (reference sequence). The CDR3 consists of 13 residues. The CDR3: CASSLLGAYEQYF. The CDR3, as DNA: TGTGCCAGCAGCCTGCTCGGAGCCTACGAGCAGTACTTC.

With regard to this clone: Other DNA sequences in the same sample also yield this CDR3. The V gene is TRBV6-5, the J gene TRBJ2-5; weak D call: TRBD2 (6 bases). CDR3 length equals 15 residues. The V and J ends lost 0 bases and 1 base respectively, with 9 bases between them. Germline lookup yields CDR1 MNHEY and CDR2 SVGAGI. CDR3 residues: CASSYSRLVQETQYF. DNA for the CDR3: TGTGCCAGCAGTTACTCGAGACTAGTCCAAGAGACCCAGTACTTC.

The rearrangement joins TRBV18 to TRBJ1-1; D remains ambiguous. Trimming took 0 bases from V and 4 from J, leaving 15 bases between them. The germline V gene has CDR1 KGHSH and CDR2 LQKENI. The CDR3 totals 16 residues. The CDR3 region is CASSPPRSPGVTEAFF. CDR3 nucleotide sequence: TGTGCCAGCTCACCACCGAGGTCTCCGGGAGTCACTGAAGCTTTCTTT.

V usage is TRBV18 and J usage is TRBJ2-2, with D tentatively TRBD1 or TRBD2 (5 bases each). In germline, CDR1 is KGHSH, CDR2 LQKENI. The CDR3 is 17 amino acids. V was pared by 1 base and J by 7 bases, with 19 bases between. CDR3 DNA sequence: TGTGCCAGCTCACCACTACGGTCACCAGGGACCAACGGGGAGCTGTTTTTT. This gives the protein CASSPLRSPGTNGELFF.

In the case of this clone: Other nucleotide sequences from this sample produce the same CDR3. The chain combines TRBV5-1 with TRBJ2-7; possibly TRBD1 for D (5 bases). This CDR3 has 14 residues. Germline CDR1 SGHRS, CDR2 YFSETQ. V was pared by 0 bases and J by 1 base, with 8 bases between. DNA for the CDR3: TGCGCCAGCAGCTTGGGACAGCCTTCCTACGAGCAGTACTTC. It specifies CASSLGQPSYEQYF.

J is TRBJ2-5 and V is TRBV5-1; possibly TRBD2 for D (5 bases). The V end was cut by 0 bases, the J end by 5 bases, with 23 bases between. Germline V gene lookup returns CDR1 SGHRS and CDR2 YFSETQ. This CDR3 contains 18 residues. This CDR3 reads CASSLARVGKIVTETQYF. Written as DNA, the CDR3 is TGCGCCAGCAGCTTGGCGCGGGTTGGAAAAATCGTTACGGAGACCCAGTACTTC.

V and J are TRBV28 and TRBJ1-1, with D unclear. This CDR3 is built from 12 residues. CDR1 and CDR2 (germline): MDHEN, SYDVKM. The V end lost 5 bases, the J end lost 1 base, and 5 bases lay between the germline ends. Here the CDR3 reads CASSIKNTEAFF. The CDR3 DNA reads TGTGCCAGCAGTATAAAGAACACTGAAGCTTTCTTT.

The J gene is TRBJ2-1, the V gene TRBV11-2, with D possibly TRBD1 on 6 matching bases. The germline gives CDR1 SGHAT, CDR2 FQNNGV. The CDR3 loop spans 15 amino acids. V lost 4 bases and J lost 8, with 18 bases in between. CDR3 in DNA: TGTGCCAGCAGCTGGGGGCCCCGACGATACGATGAGCAGTTCTTC. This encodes CASSWGPRRYDEQFF.

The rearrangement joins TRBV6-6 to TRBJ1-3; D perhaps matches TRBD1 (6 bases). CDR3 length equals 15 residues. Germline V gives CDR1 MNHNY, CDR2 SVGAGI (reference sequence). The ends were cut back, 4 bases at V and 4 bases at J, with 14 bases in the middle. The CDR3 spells CASSSLDSSGNTIYF. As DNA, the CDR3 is TGTGCCAGCAGTTCACTGGACAGCTCCGGAAACACCATATATTTT.

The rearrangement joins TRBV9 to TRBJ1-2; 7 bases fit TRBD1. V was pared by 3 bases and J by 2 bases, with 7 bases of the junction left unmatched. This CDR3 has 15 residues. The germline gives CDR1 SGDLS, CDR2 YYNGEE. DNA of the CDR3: TGTGCCAGCAGCGCAGGGGGTAGCACGAACTATGGCTACACCTTC. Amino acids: CASSAGGSTNYGYTF.

The CDR3 region is CSVSGRNTENTEAFF. CDR3 coding DNA: TGCAGCGTTTCGGGTCGGAACACGGAGAACACTGAAGCTTTCTTT. The V and J genes are TRBV29-1 and TRBJ1-1; D not certain. The CDR3 has 15 amino acids. Per the germline V gene, CDR1 is SQVTM and CDR2 is ANQGSEA. V shed 5 bases and J shed 1 base, with 17 bases lying between them.

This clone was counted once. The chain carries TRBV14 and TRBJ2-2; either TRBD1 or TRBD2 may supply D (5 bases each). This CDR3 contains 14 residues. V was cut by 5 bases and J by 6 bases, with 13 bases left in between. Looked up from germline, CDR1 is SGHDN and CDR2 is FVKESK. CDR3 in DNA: TGTGCCAGCAGCGACGCCTTGGGGGCCGGGGAGCTGTTTTTT. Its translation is CASSDALGAGELFF.

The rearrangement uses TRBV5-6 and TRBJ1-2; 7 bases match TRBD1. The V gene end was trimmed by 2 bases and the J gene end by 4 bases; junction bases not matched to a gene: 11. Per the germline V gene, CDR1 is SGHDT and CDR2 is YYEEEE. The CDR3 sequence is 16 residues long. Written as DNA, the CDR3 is TGTGCCAGCAGCTTATTGTGGGACAGAACTTTCTATGGCTACACCTTC. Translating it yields CASSLLWDRTFYGYTF.